Sequencing of this TCR beta chain was carried out in a study of OX40 agonist ivuxolimab in advanced cancers. CDR1 and CDR2 from the germline V gene are MDHEN and SYDVKM. The V gene lost 5 bases and the J gene lost 7 bases, with 9 bases spanning the gap. The CDR3 is made up of 11 amino acids. Only in-frame clones appear in the TCRdb table, and some are missing; sequencing was by immunoSEQ multiplex PCR. Among 50,000 to 75,000 clones listed, 91% were seen once. V and J are TRBV28 and TRBJ2-7; D gene unclear. This sequence originates from an adult with an advanced solid tumor such as melanoma, head and neck, liver or kidney cancer. The specimen was CD4+ or CD8+ T cells sorted from blood, collected in a trial of the OX40 agonist ivuxolimab. CDR3 DNA sequence: TGTGCCAGCAGTCTCAGGTTGGAGCAGTACTTC. Translation: CASSLRLEQYF.